The rows below give T cell receptor beta chains drawn from one sample of a study of tumor-infiltrating lymphocytes in localized non-small cell lung cancer. TCRdb's table, derived via immunoSEQ multiplex PCR, lists solely in-frame clones and lacks some. The data show fewer than 25,000 clones, with about 80% seen just once and around 3.5% held by the top ten. The sample consisted of lung tumor tissue. The receptors were gathered from a human donor with non-small cell lung cancer. The CDR3 runs from the conserved cysteine through the conserved F or W. Fields, in order: J gene, V gene, clone size, D gene, CDR3 protein, CDR3 DNA. D genes are given only for firm matches. The listing skips clone size in some rows; elsewhere it reads once, few, many or a size class.

TRBJ2-7 TRBV4-1 . TRBD2 CASSHAQGLAGDHYEQYF TGCGCCAGCAGCCACGCTCAAGGGCTAGCGGGAGACCACTACGAGCAGTACTTC
TRBJ2-2 TRBV29-1 . TRBD2 CSVDVGEGGELFF TGCAGCGTTGACGTAGGGGAGGGCGGGGAGCTGTTTTTT
TRBJ2-7 TRBV15 . . CATSRDLAEIYEQYF TGTGCCACCAGCAGAGATTTGGCGGAGATCTACGAGCAGTACTTC
TRBJ2-2 TRBV7-2 . TRBD2 CASSLETSGPGELFF TGTGCCAGCAGCTTAGAGACTAGCGGACCAGGGGAGCTGTTTTTT
TRBJ1-1 TRBV10-3 . . CAISEGTDGAFF TGTGCCATCAGTGAGGGTACAGATGGAGCTTTCTTT
TRBJ2-2 TRBV6-5 . . CASSYSLFSNTGELFF TGTGCCAGCAGTTACTCGTTATTCTCGAACACCGGGGAGCTGTTTTTT
TRBJ2-3 TRBV28 few TRBD2 CASSLSLGTSGMPQTGDTQYF TGTGCCAGCAGTTTATCCTTAGGGACTAGCGGAATGCCCCAGACTGGAGATACGCAGTATTTT
TRBJ1-2 TRBV9 . . CASSEGGSNYGYTF TGTGCCAGCAGCGAGGGGGGATCTAACTATGGCTACACCTTC
TRBJ2-1 TRBV5-1 . TRBD2 CASSNGTSGRDNEQFF TGCGCCAGCAGCAACGGGACTAGCGGACGAGACAATGAGCAGTTCTTC
TRBJ2-1 TRBV6-5 few . CASRILAHNEQFF TGTGCCAGCCGAATACTAGCCCACAATGAGCAGTTCTTC
TRBJ2-3 TRBV9 . . CASSEGRWTDTQYF TGTGCCAGCAGCGAAGGCCGGTGGACAGATACGCAGTATTTT
TRBJ2-6 TRBV18 . TRBD1 CASSPPGQGAFGANVLTF TGTGCCAGCTCACCCCCGGGACAGGGGGCTTTTGGGGCCAACGTCCTGACTTTC
TRBJ2-2 TRBV9 . . CASSPIGRVHTGELFF TGTGCCAGCAGCCCTATAGGGCGGGTTCACACCGGGGAGCTGTTTTTT
TRBJ2-1 TRBV9 . TRBD2 CASSPRPASGVYNEQFF TGTGCCAGCAGCCCCCGTCCCGCTAGCGGGGTATACAATGAGCAGTTCTTC
TRBJ2-1 TRBV5-5 . TRBD2 CASSRTSGNEQFF TGTGCCAGCAGCAGGACTAGCGGCAATGAGCAGTTCTTC
TRBJ2-3 TRBV18 . TRBD2 CASSDSRTSGDTQYF TGTGCCAGCTCAGATTCCAGGACTAGCGGAGATACGCAGTATTTT
TRBJ1-2 TRBV10-3 . . CAISVLSNYGYTF TGTGCCATCAGTGTACTGTCTAACTATGGCTACACCTTC
TRBJ2-1 TRBV4-3 few . CASSQDLGKSSYNEQFF TGCGCCAGCAGCCAAGATCTCGGGAAGAGCTCCTACAATGAGCAGTTCTTC